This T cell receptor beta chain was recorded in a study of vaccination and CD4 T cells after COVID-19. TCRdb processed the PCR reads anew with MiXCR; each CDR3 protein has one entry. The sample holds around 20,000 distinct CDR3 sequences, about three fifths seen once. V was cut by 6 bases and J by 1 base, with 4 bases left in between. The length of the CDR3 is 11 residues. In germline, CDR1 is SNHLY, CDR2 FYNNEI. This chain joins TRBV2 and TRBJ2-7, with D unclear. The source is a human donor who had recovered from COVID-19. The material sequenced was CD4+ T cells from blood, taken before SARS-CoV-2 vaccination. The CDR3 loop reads CASRVSYEQYF. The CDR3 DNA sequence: TGTGCCAGCAGGGTTTCCTACGAGCAGTACTTC.